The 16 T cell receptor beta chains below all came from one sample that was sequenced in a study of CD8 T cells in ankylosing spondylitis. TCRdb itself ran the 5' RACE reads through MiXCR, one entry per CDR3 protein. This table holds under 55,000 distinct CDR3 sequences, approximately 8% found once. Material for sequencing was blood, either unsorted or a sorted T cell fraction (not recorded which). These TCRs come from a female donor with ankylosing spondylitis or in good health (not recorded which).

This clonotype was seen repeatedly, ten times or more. CDR3 protein: CASSAFRTETLDYGYTF. The CDR3 nucleotides are TGTGCCAGCTCAGCGTTCCGGACAGAGACTCTCGATTATGGCTACACCTTC. The rearrangement links TRBV18 to TRBJ1-2; D is possibly TRBD1 (6 bases). CDR1 is KGHSH and CDR2 is LQKENI in the germline V gene. This CDR3 comprises 17 residues. V was clipped by 5 bases and J by 5 bases, with 24 bases between them.

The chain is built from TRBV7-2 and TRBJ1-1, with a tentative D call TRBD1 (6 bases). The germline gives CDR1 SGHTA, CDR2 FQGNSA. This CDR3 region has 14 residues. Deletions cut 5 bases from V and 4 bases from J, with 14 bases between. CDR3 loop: CASSLLTGTTEAFF. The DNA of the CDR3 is TGTGCCAGCAGCCTCCTGACAGGAACCACTGAAGCTTTCTTT.

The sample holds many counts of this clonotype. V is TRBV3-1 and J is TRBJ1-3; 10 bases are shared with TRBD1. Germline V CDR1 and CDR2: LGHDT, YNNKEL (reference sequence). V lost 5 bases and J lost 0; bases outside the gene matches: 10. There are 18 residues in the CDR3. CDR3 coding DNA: TGTGCCAGCAGCGCCGCTTCGGGACAGGGGAGCTCTGGAAACACCATATATTTT. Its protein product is CASSAASGQGSSGNTIYF. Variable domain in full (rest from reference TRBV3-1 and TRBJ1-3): DTAVSQTPKYLVTQMGNDKSIKCEQNLGHDTMYWYKQDSKKFLKIMFSYNNKELIINETVPNRFSPKSPDKAHLNLHINSLELGDSAVYFCASSAASGQGSSGNTIYFGEGSWLTVV.

The CDR3 DNA follows: TGTGCCAGCATCGTCGGGGGGATGGGCACAGATACGCAGTATTTT. This gives the protein CASIVGGMGTDTQYF. The chain combines TRBV12-3 or TRBV12-4 with TRBJ2-3; 7 nucleotides line up with TRBD2. The CDR3 is made up of 15 amino acids. J lost 1 base, V lost 7 bases, and 8 bases had no gene match.

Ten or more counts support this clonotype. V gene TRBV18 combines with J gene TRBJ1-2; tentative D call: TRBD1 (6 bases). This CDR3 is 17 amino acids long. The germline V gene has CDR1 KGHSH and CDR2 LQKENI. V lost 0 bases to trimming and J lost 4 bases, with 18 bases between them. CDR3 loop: CASSPPGVRGGSYGYTF. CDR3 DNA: TGTGCCAGCTCACCACCGGGGGTCAGGGGAGGCAGCTATGGCTACACCTTC.

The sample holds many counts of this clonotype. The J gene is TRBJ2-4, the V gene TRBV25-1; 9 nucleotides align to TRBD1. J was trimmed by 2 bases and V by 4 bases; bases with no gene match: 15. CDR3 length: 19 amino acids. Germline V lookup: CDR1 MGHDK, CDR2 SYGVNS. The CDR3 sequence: CASSGPGTGYGSTKNIQYF. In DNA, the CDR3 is TGTGCCAGCAGTGGGCCTGGGACAGGGTATGGTTCAACCAAAAACATTCAGTACTTC.

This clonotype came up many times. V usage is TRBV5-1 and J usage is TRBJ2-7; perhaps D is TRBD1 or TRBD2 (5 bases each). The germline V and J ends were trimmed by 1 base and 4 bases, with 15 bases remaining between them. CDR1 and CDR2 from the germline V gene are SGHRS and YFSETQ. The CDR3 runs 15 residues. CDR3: CASSLSKFGTYEQYF. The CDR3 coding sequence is TGCGCCAGCAGCTTGTCGAAGTTTGGGACGTACGAGCAGTACTTC.

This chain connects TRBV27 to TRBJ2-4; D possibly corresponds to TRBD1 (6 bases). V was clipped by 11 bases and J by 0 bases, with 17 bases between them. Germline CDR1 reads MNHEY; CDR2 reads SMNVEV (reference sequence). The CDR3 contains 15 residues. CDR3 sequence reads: CARPWGLRAKNIQYF. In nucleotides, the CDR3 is TGTGCCCGACCCTGGGGGCTAAGAGCCAAAAACATTCAGTACTTC.

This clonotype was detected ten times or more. CDR3 nucleotide sequence: TGCAGTGCTGGAAGCGGGGTGTTGCACAATGAGCAGTTCTTC. Its protein product is CSAGSGVLHNEQFF. V gene TRBV20-1 combines with J gene TRBJ2-1, with TRBD2 identical over 7 bases. CDR1 is DFQATT, CDR2 SNEGSKA, per germline (reference sequence). V lost 5 bases and J lost 5; bases outside the gene matches: 9. There are 14 residues in the CDR3.

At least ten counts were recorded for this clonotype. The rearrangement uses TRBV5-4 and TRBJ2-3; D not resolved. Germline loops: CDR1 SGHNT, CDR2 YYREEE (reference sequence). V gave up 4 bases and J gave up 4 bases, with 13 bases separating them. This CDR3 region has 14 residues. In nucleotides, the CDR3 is TGTGCCAGCAGCCTAGGACCCCCTTCAGATACGCAGTATTTT. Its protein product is CASSLGPPSDTQYF. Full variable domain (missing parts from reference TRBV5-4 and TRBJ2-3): ETGVTQSPTHLIKTRGQQVTLRCSSQSGHNTVSWYQQALGQGPQFIFQYYREEENGRGNFPPRFSGLQFPNYSSELNVNALELDDSALYLCASSLGPPSDTQYFGPGTRLTVL.

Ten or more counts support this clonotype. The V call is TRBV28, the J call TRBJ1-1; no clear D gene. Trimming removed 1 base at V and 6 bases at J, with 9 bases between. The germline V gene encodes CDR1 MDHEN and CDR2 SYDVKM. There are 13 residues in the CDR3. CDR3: CASSLYEIPEAFF. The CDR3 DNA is TGTGCCAGCAGTTTATACGAGATCCCTGAAGCTTTCTTT.

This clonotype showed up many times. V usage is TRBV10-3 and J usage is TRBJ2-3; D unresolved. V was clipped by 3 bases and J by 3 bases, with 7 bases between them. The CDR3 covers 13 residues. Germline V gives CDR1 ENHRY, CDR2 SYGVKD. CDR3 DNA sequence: TGTGCCATCAGTGACCTAGATACAGATACGCAGTATTTT. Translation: CAISDLDTDTQYF.

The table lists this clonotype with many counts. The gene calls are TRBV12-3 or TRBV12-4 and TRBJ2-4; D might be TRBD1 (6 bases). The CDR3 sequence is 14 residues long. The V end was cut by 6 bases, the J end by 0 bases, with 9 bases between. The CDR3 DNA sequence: TGTGCCAGCAGCCGAGGGGGAGCCAAAAACATTCAGTACTTC. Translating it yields CASSRGGAKNIQYF.

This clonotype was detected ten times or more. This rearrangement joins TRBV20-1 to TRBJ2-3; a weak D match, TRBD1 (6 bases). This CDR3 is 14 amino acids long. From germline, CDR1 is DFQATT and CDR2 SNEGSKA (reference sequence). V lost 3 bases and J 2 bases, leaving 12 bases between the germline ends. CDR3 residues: CSARTGFLTDTQYF. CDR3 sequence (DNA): TGCAGTGCTAGGACAGGTTTCCTCACAGATACGCAGTATTTT.

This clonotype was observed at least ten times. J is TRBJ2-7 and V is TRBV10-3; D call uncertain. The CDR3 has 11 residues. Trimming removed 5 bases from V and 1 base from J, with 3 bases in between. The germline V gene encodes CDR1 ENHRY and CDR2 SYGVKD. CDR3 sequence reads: CAISSSYEQYV. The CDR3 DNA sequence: TGTGCCATCAGTTCTTCCTACGAGCAGTACGTC.

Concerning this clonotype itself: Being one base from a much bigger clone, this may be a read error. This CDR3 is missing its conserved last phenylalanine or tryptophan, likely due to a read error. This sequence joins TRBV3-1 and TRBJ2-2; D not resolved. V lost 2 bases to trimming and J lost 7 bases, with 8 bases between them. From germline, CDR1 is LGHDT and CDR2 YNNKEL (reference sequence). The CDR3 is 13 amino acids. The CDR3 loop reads CASSQTINGELFL. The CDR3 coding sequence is TGTGCCAGCAGCCAAACTATTAACGGGGAGCTGTTTCTT.